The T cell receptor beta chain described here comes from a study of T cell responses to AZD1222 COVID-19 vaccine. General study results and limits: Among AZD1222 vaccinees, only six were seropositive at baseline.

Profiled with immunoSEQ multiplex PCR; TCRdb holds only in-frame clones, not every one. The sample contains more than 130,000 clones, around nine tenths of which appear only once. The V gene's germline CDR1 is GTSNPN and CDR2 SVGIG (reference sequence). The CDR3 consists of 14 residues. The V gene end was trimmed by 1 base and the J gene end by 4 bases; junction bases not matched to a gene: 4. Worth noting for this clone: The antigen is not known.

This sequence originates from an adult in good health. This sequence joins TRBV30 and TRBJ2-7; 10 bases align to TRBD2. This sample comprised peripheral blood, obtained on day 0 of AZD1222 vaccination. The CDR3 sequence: CAWSAGLARYEQYF. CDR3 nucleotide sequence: TGTGCCTGGAGTGCGGGACTAGCGAGGTACGAGCAGTACTTC.